Shown below are 21 T cell receptor beta chains from a single sample sequenced in a study of cytomegalovirus exposure and HLA in healthy donors. Primers included in the PCR were 60 Vbeta and 13 Jbeta primers. The data were produced by immunoSEQ multiplex PCR, yet TCRdb's version contains in-frame clones alone and is incomplete. The sample consists of more than 110,000 clones, approximately 80% of them appearing once. Sequences were obtained from PBMCs. All receptors derive from a male donor in good health and CMV-seronegative.

The gene calls are TRBV7-9 and TRBJ1-4; D is undetermined. Germline CDR1 reads SEHNR; CDR2 reads FQNEAQ (reference sequence). Trimming cost V 2 bases and J 4 bases, with 5 bases left between them. The CDR3 totals 13 residues. The CDR3 nucleotides are TGTGCCAGCAGCTTAAATTATAATGAAAAACTGTTTTTT. The encoded protein is CASSLNYNEKLFF. Based on the CDR3 plus reference TRBV7-9 and TRBJ1-4, the full variable domain is DTGVSQNPRHKITKRGQNVTFRCDPISEHNRLYWYRQTLGQGPEFLTYFQNEAQLEKSRLLSDRFSAERPKGSFSTLEIQRTEQGDSAMYLCASSLNYNEKLFFGSGTQLSVL.

CDR3 region: CASSSVQGDEQFF. In nucleotides, the CDR3 is TGTGCCAGCAGCTCTGTCCAGGGTGACGAGCAGTTCTTC. The chain uses TRBV7-6 and TRBJ2-1, with a weak D call TRBD1 (5 bases). In germline, CDR1 is SGHVS, CDR2 FNYEAQ. The CDR3 sequence is 13 residues long. Trimming took off 4 bases at V and 10 bases at J, with 14 bases between the two ends.

V usage is TRBV5-1 and J usage is TRBJ2-2; 7 bases fit TRBD1. The junction had 3 bases not matched to a gene; V was cut back by 4 bases and J by 3 bases. Germline CDR1 and CDR2: SGHRS and YFSETQ. The CDR3 is 14 amino acids. The CDR3 spells CASSDRVYTGELFF. The CDR3 region has the DNA TGCGCCAGCAGCGACAGGGTGTACACCGGGGAGCTGTTTTTT.

This chain connects TRBV9 to TRBJ2-5; D may be TRBD2 (6 bases). CDR1 and CDR2 (germline): SGDLS, YYNGEE. CDR3 size: 14 residues. With 0 bases removed from V and 2 bases from J, the gap between germline ends came to 8 bases. The CDR3 loop reads CASSVGTKQETQYF. The CDR3 DNA reads TGTGCCAGCAGCGTAGGGACTAAACAAGAGACCCAGTACTTC.

The rearrangement links TRBV7-2 to TRBJ2-5, with D perhaps TRBD2 (7 bases). In germline, CDR1 is SGHTA, CDR2 FQGNSA. CDR3 length: 16 amino acids. V was cut by 5 bases and J by 5 bases, with 21 bases left in between. In DNA, the CDR3 is TGTGCCAGCAGCCCACCTGGGGGGCTGGGGGGGGAGACCCAGTACTTC. Protein sequence: CASSPPGGLGGETQYF.

This chain uses TRBV6-1 with TRBJ2-1; 9 positions match TRBD2. This CDR3 has 15 amino acids. CDR1 is MNHNS and CDR2 is SASEGT in the germline V gene. V was clipped by 2 bases and J by 6 bases; unmatched bases: 5. CDR3 amino acids: CASSELAGQCNEQFF. The CDR3 coding sequence is TGTGCCAGCAGTGAACTAGCGGGGCAGTGCAATGAGCAGTTCTTC.

The rearrangement joins TRBV9 to TRBJ2-3; 10 bases are a match to TRBD2. The junction had 5 bases not matched to a gene; V was cut back by 5 bases and J by 2 bases. The length of the CDR3 is 15 residues. The germline V gene encodes CDR1 SGDLS and CDR2 YYNGEE. CDR3 region: CASSLGLAVTDTQYF. Here the CDR3 DNA reads TGTGCCAGCAGTCTCGGACTAGCGGTCACAGATACGCAGTATTTT.

In this sample, this clone turned up a few times. The chain has TRBV27 and TRBJ2-1, with TRBD1 matching 10 bases. The CDR3 extends over 16 amino acids. Germline trimming cut 10 bases from V and 0 bases from J; bases unmatched to any gene: 9. Germline V gene sequence: CDR1 MNHEY, CDR2 SMNVEV (reference sequence). CDR3 nucleotides: TGTGCCACCGGGACAGGGGCCTTAAGCTCCTACAATGAGCAGTTCTTC. Translating gives CATGTGALSSYNEQFF.

The chain uses TRBV9 and TRBJ2-1, with 13 bases matching TRBD2. V was pared by 4 bases and J by 10 bases, with 11 bases of the junction left unmatched. Germline V gene data show CDR1 as SGDLS and CDR2 as YYNGEE. The CDR3 sequence is 16 residues long. The CDR3 nucleotides read TGTGCCAGCAGCTCCGCGGGACTAGCGGGAACAGTAGAGCAGTTCTTC. Protein product: CASSSAGLAGTVEQFF.

The rearrangement links TRBV5-1 to TRBJ1-2; D might be TRBD1 (5 bases). The germline CDR1 and CDR2 sequences are SGHRS and YFSETQ. V was shortened by 5 bases and J by 1 base, with 9 bases between the two germline ends. CDR3 length: 13 amino acids. The DNA for the CDR3 is TGCGCCAGCAGTTACGACAGTAACTATGGCTACACCTTC. It specifies CASSYDSNYGYTF.

The genes are TRBV7-6 and TRBJ1-1, with 9 bases that match TRBD1. V trimming: 4 bases; J trimming: 0 bases; junction bases outside the gene matches: 3. The CDR3 is 15 residues long. CDR1 SGHVS and CDR2 FNYEAQ come from the germline V gene. For the CDR3, the DNA is TGTGCCAGCAGCTCCGGGACAGGGATGAACACTGAAGCTTTCTTT. This translates into CASSSGTGMNTEAFF. Variable domain in full (rest from reference TRBV7-6 and TRBJ1-1): GAGVSQSPRYKVTKRGQDVALRCDPISGHVSLYWYRQALGQGPEFLTYFNYEAQQDKSGLPNDRFSAERPEGSISTLTIQRTEQRDSAMYRCASSSGTGMNTEAFFGQGTRLTVV.

This clone occurred once. This chain uses TRBV27 with TRBJ2-1; TRBD2 matches at 10 bases. CDR1 and CDR2 (germline): MNHEY, SMNVEV (reference sequence). The length of the CDR3 is 16 residues. The V gene end was trimmed by 8 bases and the J gene end by 4 bases; junction bases not matched to a gene: 11. This CDR3 reads CASLKTGTSVYNEQFF. The CDR3 DNA reads TGTGCCAGCCTTAAAACCGGGACTAGCGTGTACAATGAGCAGTTCTTC.

The V gene is TRBV5-6, the J gene TRBJ2-5, with 11 nucleotides matching TRBD2. Germline V gives CDR1 SGHDT, CDR2 YYEEEE. The CDR3 is 15 amino acids. V lost 5 bases to trimming and J lost 3 bases; unmatched junction nucleotides: 6. This CDR3 is CASSTPGLAEETQYF. The CDR3 bases are TGTGCCAGCAGTACCCCGGGACTAGCGGAAGAGACCCAGTACTTC.

This chain links TRBV10-2 with TRBJ2-1; 7 bases line up with TRBD2. The CDR3 is 13 amino acids. Germline lookup yields CDR1 WSHSY and CDR2 SAAADI. V was clipped by 8 bases and J by 9 bases; unmatched bases: 10. CDR3 loop: CASEGRPGGEQFF. The CDR3 region has the DNA TGCGCCAGCGAGGGACGACCGGGGGGTGAGCAGTTCTTC.

The sample holds a few counts of this clone. CDR3 in amino acids: CAWIAGVYNEQFF. CDR3 nucleotide sequence: TGTGCCTGGATCGCGGGGGTATACAATGAGCAGTTCTTC. The chain uses TRBV30 and TRBJ2-1; the match to TRBD2 covers 7 bases. Trimming took 4 bases from V and 4 from J; bases not matched to a gene: 4. The germline gives CDR1 GTSNPN, CDR2 SVGIG (reference sequence). The CDR3 spans 13 residues.

The chain couples TRBV2 to TRBJ2-7; 8 bases map to TRBD2. Germline V gene data show CDR1 as SNHLY and CDR2 as FYNNEI. Trimming cost V 6 bases and J 4 bases; bases outside gene matches: 5. The CDR3 contains 13 residues. The CDR3 DNA is TGTGCCAGCAGCCCCGGGGGGGGATACGAGCAGTACTTC. This sequence encodes CASSPGGGYEQYF. Complete variable domain (other parts from reference TRBV2 and TRBJ2-7): EPEVTQTPSHQVTQMGQEVILRCVPISNHLYFYWYRQILGQKVEFLVSFYNNEISEKSEIFDDQFSVERPDGSNFTLKIRSTKLEDSAMYFCASSPGGGYEQYFGPGTRLTVT.

The gene calls are TRBV19 and TRBJ2-1; 10 positions agree with TRBD2. Trimming at V came to 0 bases and at J to 4 bases, leaving 0 bases not matched to a gene. Germline V lookup: CDR1 LNHDA, CDR2 SQIVND (reference sequence). CDR3 length: 15 residues. The CDR3 sequence: CASSIEAGGYNEQFF. The CDR3 nucleotides are TGTGCCAGTAGTATAGAAGCGGGGGGGTACAATGAGCAGTTCTTC.

This chain joins TRBV7-9 and TRBJ2-7; TRBD1 agrees at 7 bases. The CDR3 covers 14 residues. Germline lookup yields CDR1 SEHNR and CDR2 FQNEAQ (reference sequence). The J segment lost 4 bases and the V segment lost 4 bases, leaving 7 bases of the junction unmatched. In nucleotides, the CDR3 is TGTGCCAGCAGCTCAGTCGGACAGGTTTACGAGCAGTACTTC. This translates into CASSSVGQVYEQYF. Variable domain in full (rest from reference TRBV7-9 and TRBJ2-7): DTGVSQNPRHKITKRGQNVTFRCDPISEHNRLYWYRQTLGQGPEFLTYFQNEAQLEKSRLLSDRFSAERPKGSFSTLEIQRTEQGDSAMYLCASSSVGQVYEQYFGPGTRLTVT.

This clone turned up a few times. The V call is TRBV11-2, the J call TRBJ1-2; 7 positions match TRBD1. This CDR3 has 12 amino acids. CDR1 is SGHAT and CDR2 is FQNNGV in the germline V gene. The ends lost 5 bases at V and 12 bases at J; junction bases unmatched: 9. CDR3 coding DNA: TGTGCCAGCAGCGTAAGACAGGGCCTCAACACCTTC. It encodes CASSVRQGLNTF.

This clone was counted a few times. This chain uses TRBV6-1 with TRBJ1-5; TRBD1 agrees at 7 bases. Per the germline V gene, CDR1 is MNHNS and CDR2 is SASEGT. The junction had 3 bases not matched to a gene; V was cut back by 1 base and J by 6 bases. The CDR3 is 14 amino acids. The CDR3 DNA reads TGTGCCAGCAGTGAAGGAGGGGGCGGTCAGCCCCAGCATTTT. Amino acid sequence: CASSEGGGGQPQHF.

Here the CDR3 DNA reads TGTGCCAGCAGCCAAGCCGACGGGACTAGCGTATACAATGAGCAGTTCTTC. Protein: CASSQADGTSVYNEQFF. This rearrangement joins TRBV4-2 to TRBJ2-1; TRBD2 matches at 10 bases. The CDR3 has 17 residues. V was clipped by 1 base and J by 4 bases; unmatched bases: 7. CDR1 is LGHNA, CDR2 YNFKEQ, per germline.